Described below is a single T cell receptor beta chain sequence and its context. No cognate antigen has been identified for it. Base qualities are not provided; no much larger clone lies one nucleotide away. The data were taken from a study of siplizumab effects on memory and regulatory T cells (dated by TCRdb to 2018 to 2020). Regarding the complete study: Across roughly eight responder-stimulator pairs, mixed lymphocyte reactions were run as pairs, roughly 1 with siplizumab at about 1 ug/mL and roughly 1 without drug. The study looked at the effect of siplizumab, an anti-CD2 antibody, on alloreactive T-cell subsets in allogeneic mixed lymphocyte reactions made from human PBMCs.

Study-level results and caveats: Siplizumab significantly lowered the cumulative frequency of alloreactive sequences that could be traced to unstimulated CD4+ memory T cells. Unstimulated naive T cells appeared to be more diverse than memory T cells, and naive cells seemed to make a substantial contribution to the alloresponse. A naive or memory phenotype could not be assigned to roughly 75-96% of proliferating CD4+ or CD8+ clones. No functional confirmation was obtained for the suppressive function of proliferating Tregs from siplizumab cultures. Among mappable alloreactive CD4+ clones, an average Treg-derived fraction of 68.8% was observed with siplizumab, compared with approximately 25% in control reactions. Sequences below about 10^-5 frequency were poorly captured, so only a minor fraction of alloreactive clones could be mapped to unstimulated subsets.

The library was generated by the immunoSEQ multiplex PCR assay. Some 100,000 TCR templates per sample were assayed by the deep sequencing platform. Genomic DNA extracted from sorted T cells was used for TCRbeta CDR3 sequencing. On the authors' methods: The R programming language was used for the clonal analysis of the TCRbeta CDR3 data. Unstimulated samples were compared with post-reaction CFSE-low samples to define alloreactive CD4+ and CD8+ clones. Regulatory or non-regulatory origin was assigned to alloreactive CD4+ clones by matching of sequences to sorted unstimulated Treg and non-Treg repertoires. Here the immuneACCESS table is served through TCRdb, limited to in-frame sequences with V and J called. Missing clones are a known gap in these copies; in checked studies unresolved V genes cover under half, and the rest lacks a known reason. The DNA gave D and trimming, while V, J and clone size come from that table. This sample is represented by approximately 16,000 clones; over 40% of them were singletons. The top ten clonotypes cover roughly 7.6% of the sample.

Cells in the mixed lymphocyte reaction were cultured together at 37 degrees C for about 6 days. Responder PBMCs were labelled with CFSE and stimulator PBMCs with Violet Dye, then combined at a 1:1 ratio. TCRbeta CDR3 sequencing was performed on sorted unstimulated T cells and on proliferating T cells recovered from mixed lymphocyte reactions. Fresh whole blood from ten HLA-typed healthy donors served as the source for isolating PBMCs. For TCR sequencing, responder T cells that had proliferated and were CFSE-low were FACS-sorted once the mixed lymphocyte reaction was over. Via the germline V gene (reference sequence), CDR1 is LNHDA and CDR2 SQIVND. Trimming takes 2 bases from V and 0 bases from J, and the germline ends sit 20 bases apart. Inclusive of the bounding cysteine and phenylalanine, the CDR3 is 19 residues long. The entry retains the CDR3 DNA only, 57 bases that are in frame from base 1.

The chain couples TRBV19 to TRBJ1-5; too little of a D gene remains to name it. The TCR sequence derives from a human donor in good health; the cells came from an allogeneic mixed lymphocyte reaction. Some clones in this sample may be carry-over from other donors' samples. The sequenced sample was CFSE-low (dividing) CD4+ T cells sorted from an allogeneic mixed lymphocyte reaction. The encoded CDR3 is CASSIYLNLGSFSNQPQHF. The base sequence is TGTGCCAGTAGTATATACTTGAATTTAGGGAGTTTTAGCAATCAGCCCCAGCATTTT.